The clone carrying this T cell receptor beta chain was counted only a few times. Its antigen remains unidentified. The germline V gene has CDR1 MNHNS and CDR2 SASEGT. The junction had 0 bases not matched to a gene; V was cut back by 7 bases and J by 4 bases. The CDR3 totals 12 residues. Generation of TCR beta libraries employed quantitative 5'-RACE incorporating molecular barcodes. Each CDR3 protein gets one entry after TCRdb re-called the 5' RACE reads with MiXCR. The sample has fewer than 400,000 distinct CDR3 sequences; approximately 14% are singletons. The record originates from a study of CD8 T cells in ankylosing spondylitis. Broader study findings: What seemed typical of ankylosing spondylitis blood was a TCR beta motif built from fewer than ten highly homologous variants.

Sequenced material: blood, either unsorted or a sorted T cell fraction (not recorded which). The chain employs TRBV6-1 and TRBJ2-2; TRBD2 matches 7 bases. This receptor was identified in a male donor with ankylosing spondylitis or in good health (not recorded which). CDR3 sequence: CASIAGTGELFF. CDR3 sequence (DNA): TGTGCCAGCATAGCGGGCACCGGGGAGCTGTTTTTT.